This T cell receptor (beta chain) is from a study of immune evolution from preneoplasia to lung adenocarcinoma. Profiling relied on immunoSEQ multiplex PCR, and the TCRdb table lists in-frame clones only, not all of them. The sample lists around 4,600 clones, under 80% occurring once. Notes on the study in general: Clonality was highest in normal lung, lower in later-stage lesions apparently. Top clone share appeared to fall from AAH through AIS, MIA, adenocarcinoma.

Patients had resection in Japan or China between about 2013 and 2017. Each case's diagnosis was confirmed by two pathologists on H&E. The CDR3 consists of 16 residues. Germline V CDR1 and CDR2: WSHSY, SAAADI. The V and J ends lost 7 bases and 4 bases, in that order; junction bases with no gene match: 6. This clone was observed once. Its antigen is unknown. The TCR comes from a person aged 55-80 years with lung adenocarcinoma. Sequencing used FFPE adjacent normal lung tissue. This chain connects TRBV10-2 to TRBJ2-3, with TRBD2 matching 15 bases. The CDR3: CASTTGTSGRSDTQYF. CDR3 bases: TGCGCCAGCACCACGGGGACTAGCGGGAGGTCAGATACGCAGTATTTT.